This note documents a single TCR beta chain sequence. It has no known antigen specificity. Base qualities are not at hand, and no much larger clone is one base apart. The data were taken from a study of cytomegalovirus exposure and HLA in healthy donors (dated by TCRdb to about 2017). About the study as a whole: An earlier analysis of approximately 550 of the donors reported 276 Gb of sequence data and 117 million unique TCR beta sequences from about 180 million T cells. About 280 gigabases of sequencing data and approximately 91 million unique TCR sequences made up an early release that covered several hundred HLA-typed donors. Among the roughly 390 genotyped donors, more than 70% belonged to the genetic ancestry cluster associated with self-reported Caucasian donors. The study was designed to test whether signatures of past pathogen exposure could be identified by cataloging public T cell receptors. Using immunosequencing, the study profiled T cell repertoires from 500 to 800 subjects and related those repertoires to cytomegalovirus serostatus. A separate validation cohort of roughly 130 different subjects was used in addition to the approximately 610-subject first cohort. The study combined high-throughput TCR immunosequencing, statistical association of individual TCRs with disease status, and machine learning to predict cytomegalovirus infection status. To study patterns of TCR occurrence, a later analysis re-analyzed previously published TCR beta repertoires from hundreds of donors and added high-resolution HLA genotyping. Rather than drawing on any new phenotypic data, the later analysis identified candidate immune exposures from TCR beta sequences and the way those sequences occurred across donors. To decide whether each TCR beta V gene segment behaved as functional or pseudogenic, an earlier analysis of some 540 of the donors relied on high-throughput TCR beta sequencing. Donor age, sex, ethnicity and CMV serostatus were compiled alongside the repertoire data. Genome-wide SNP genotypes for about 60% of the 666 donors were used in a later genetic analysis, which treated that subset as a discovery cohort. All discovery cohort repertoires had been generated using a single sequencing platform. Class I and class II HLA loci were covered by the typing at four-digit resolution. Typing coverage varied by locus: about 629-630 donors for A, B, C, DRB1 and DQB1; approximately 500 for DQA1; 606 for DPA1; 450 to 480 for DPB1. Roughly five DR-DQ haplotypes were handled as single units for association and clustering because linkage in the cohort was strong. Among about 410 genotyped donors of the cohort, an average of around 240,000 unique TCR beta nucleotide sequences was sequenced per donor, of which about 18% were non-productive. Here is what the overall study found, with its caveats: Because counts were too low, roughly 16 rarely observed V segments, including chromosome 9 orphons, were excluded from the earlier analysis of some 590 of the donors. In the study, around 150 TCR beta chains were listed as associated with cytomegalovirus. Because HLA typing was unavailable for some donors at each locus, only the typed subset was used in association tests. A cluster of highly shared sequence variants was judged likely to represent a technical artifact of the sequencing pipeline. A further reported finding was that TCR beta sequences accurately predicted the HLA-A and HLA-B alleles for most subjects in the first cohort. Correlated functional status among segregating V segments might reflect linkage disequilibrium, but an unknown experimental factor could not be ruled out. Broadly in line with IMGT annotations, most TCR beta V segments showed up in productive rearrangements about 90% or about 30% of the time in an earlier analysis of several hundred of the donors. Compared with equally common non-associated chains, HLA-associated TCR beta chains in a later analysis were more clonally expanded and had lower generation probabilities. The 87-base-pair reads could not distinguish some IMGT-functional V segments, including TRBV6-2 and TRBV6-3, so those segments were excluded. According to the authors, the approach could potentially be generalized to other disease states and immunological phenotypes. An association between a missense DCLRE1C variant and V-gene and J-gene trimming of TCR beta chains was found in a later genetic analysis and replicated in an independent cohort. Roughly uniform sequencing depth across donors was assumed in presence/absence analyses, although this assumption may not hold. At a false discovery rate of 0.05, a later analysis linked fewer than 20,000 TCR beta sequences to specific HLA alleles. In vitro tests confirmed that a few of the cytomegalovirus-associated TCR beta chains recognize cytomegalovirus antigens. When HLA alleles, especially DR and DQ, strongly co-occurred, TCR associations were difficult to assign to individual alleles. The cohort was sequenced for TCR beta chains only, and without alpha or paired-chain data the features that could be detected were limited. The only immune exposure information available for the cohort was CMV serostatus. A later genetic analysis reported fewer N-insertions in productive TCRs among donors in an Asian-associated ancestry cluster than the roughly 720-donor mean. The classifier was reported to diagnose cytomegalovirus status with high specificity and sensitivity in both the original and validation cohorts. A later analysis reported that several top co-occurrence clusters appeared linked to parvovirus B19, influenza, CMV and Epstein-Barr virus. In a later analysis, most CMV-associated TCR beta chains were found to appear HLA-restricted, with HLA associations seemingly driven largely by CMV exposure. Most TCR sequences were seen in very few donors, while some public TCRs were found in many individuals. A later analysis found that TCR association rates varied across HLA loci, with DRB1 alleles showing the most associated TCRs and HLA-C alleles the fewest.

The receptor library was made with the immunoSEQ multiplex PCR assay. For the multiplex PCR, a mixture combining 60 forward primers for TCR Vbeta segments and 13 reverse primers for TCR Jbeta segments was used. Amplification of the CDR3 region of rearranged TCR beta genes was performed with a multiplex PCR assay on genomic DNA. Amplified TCR beta libraries were sequenced as 87-base-pair reads on the Illumina HiSeq System. Per the source publication's procedure: Across the 700 or so repertoires, a later analysis counted 80 million or so unique TCR beta chains, roughly 11 million of which were shared by at least two donors. Raw reads were error-corrected and collapsed into unique sequences with a nearest-neighbor algorithm that merged closely related sequences to remove PCR and sequencing errors. To assign V, D and J gene segments, CDR3 sequences were aligned to IMGT reference sequences. For a sequence to be retained, at least a six-nucleotide match to both a V gene segment and a J gene segment was required. Rearrangements were classified as productive when the CDR3 lacked stop codons and remained in frame with V and J, and all other rearrangements were classified as non-productive. Following IMGT convention, CDR3 was defined as the stretch from the second conserved V-encoded cysteine up to the conserved J-encoded phenylalanine. The earlier analysis of fewer than 750 of the donors excluded sequences that lacked an unambiguous match to a single V gene segment. In an earlier analysis of some 590 of the donors, a V segment was called functional when productive rearrangements were above 56.7%, and segregating when the standard deviation between donors exceeded 5%. A statistical classification framework was developed to diagnose cytomegalovirus status using the catalog of TCR beta chain sequences. In a later analysis, V and J genes were assigned by comparing TCR nucleotide sequences against IMGT/GENE-DB human TR gene sequences. The TCRdist pipeline was used in a later analysis to assign CDR3 sequences and most-parsimonious VDJ recombination scenarios. A later analysis defined each TCR beta chain by its CDR3 amino acid sequence plus V-gene family, and excluded reads lacking a unique V-gene family. To address suspected cross-contamination and a sequencing artifact, a later analysis removed 592 highly shared, low-generation-probability nucleotide sequences. In a later analysis, a clonal expansion index was calculated for each public chain from normalized within-repertoire ranks of inferred template counts. In a later analysis, generation probabilities were computed using a VDJ recombination model fitted to out-of-frame rearrangements, and the results were checked against IGoR. Hypergeometric tests were used in a later analysis to score TCR-TCR, TCR-HLA and TCR-CMV co-occurrence, with a repertoire-size bias correction applied to the TCR pairs. To estimate false discovery rates, a later analysis permuted the HLA or CMV assignments 20 times. In a later analysis, co-occurring TCRs were grouped with DBSCAN, and TCRdist sequence similarity was added when clustering was performed within HLA-allele-positive subsets. Repertoires with fewer than 30,000 or more than 120,000 public chains, plus five repertoires with anomalous nucleotide sharing, were excluded from co-occurrence clustering. Entries here come from immuneACCESS through TCRdb and include only in-frame sequences with V and J called. Some clones fail to appear in such tables; in the studies checked, an unresolved V gene covers under half of the shortfall, and the cause of the remainder is unknown. The DNA gave D and trimming, while V, J and clone size come from that table. For this sample the table gives 90,000 to 150,000 clones, of which roughly four fifths were detected only once. The ten largest account for approximately 3.5% of the sample.

V was cut back by 1 base and J by 2 bases, leaving a gap of 11 bases between them. The CDR3, from cysteine to phenylalanine, totals 15 residues. Only the CDR3 DNA stays, 45 bases, in frame from base 1. Per the germline V gene (reference sequence), SEHNR is the CDR1 and FQNEAQ is the CDR2. In total, around 600 healthy bone marrow donors made up the cohort. At the time of sampling, every cohort member was nominally healthy, though immune exposures that went unrecorded were likely present. The donor was CMV seropositive and belonged to the group of over 250 seropositive cohort members. Every donor gave a peripheral blood sample, and the peripheral blood mononuclear cells from that sample were used for TCR beta sequencing. The Qiagen DNeasy Blood Extraction Kit was used to extract genomic DNA from the blood cell samples.

The receptor's source is a woman aged 30 to 39 in good health and CMV-seropositive. The rearrangement combines TRBV7-9 with TRBJ1-1; no D segment can be confidently identified. Sequencing used PBMCs. Here is the DNA: TGTGCCAGCAGCTTAGGGACGGGATCCAACACTGAAGCTTTCTTT. Its product reads: CASSLGTGSNTEAFF.